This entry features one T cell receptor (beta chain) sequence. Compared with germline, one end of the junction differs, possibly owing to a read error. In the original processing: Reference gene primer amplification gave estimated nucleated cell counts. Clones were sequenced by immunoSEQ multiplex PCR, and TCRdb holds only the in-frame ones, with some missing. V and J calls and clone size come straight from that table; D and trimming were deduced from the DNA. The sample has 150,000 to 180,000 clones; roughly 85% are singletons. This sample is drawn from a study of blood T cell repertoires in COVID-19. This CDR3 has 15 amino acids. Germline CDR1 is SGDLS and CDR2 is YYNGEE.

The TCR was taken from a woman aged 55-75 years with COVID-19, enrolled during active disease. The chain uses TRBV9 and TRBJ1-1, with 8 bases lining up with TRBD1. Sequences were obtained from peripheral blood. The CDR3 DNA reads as TGTGCCAGCAGCCCCAGGGGGCTTGTGAAGACTGAAGCTTTCTTT. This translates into CASSPRGLVKTEAFF.